The clone carrying this T cell receptor beta chain has ten or more counts. Antigen unknown. TCRdb reprocessed the PCR reads with MiXCR, giving one entry per CDR3 protein. The table includes 30,000 to 45,000 distinct CDR3 sequences, around a sixth detected once. This entry is derived from a study of molecular identifiers for immune sequencing clone quantification. From germline, CDR1 is MNHEY and CDR2 SVGAGI. V was trimmed by 0 bases and J by 4 bases, leaving 13 bases between them. The CDR3 spans 15 residues. Study-level results: The study found clones above 20 RNA copies held over 99% of effector molecules and under 1% in naive cells.

This chain joins TRBV6-5 and TRBJ2-7; D uncertain. The sequencing sample was made of naive CD8+ T cells from blood, with Jurkat cell RNA spiked in. Subset here: FACS-sorted CD8+CD4-CCR7+CD45RA+ naive T cells. The source of this sequence is a human donor in good health. Some libraries in this study had Jurkat cell RNA spiked in. The CDR3 nucleotides are TGTGCCAGCAGTTACTCGATCAGCGTTTCTTACGAGCAGTACTTC. Translated: CASSYSISVSYEQYF.